This T cell receptor beta chain was identified in a study of neurological immune-mediated disorders. Unsorted libraries were derived from 2 million PBMCs stored at -80 C. Germline CDR1 SNHLY, CDR2 FYNNEI. The CDR3 has 14 residues. The V end lost 3 bases, the J end lost 0 bases, and 6 bases lay between the germline ends. The cDNA was generated by 5'RACE with 10-nucleotide random UMIs. TCRdb re-called the 5' RACE reads with MiXCR, one entry per CDR3 protein. The sample lists tens of thousands of distinct CDR3 sequences; about 9.4% were seen once. General study results and limits: The study found no CDR3 amino acid sequences shared by expanded clones across subjects, suggesting private repertoires in all groups.

The table lists this clonotype with many counts. As yet, its antigen is unknown. The sequenced sample was PBMCs. The chain joins TRBV2 to TRBJ2-1; no definite D call. The source is a man aged 40-55 years in good health. CDR3 in DNA: TGTGCCAGCAGTGACGGTAGCTCCTACAATGAGCAGTTCTTC. Translation gives CASSDGSSYNEQFF.